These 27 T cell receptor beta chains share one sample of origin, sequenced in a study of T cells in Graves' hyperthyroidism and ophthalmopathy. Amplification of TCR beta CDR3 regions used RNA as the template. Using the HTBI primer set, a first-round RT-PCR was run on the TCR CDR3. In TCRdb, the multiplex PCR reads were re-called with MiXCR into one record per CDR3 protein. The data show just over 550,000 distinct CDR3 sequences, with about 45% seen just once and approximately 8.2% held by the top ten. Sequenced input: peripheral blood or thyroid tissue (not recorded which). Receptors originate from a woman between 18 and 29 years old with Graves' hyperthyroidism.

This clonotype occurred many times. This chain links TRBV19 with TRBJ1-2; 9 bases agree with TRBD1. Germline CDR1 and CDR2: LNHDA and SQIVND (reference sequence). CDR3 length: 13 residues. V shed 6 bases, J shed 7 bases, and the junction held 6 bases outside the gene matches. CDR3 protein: CASSDTGGPGYTF. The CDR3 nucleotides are TGTGCCAGTAGCGACACAGGGGGCCCTGGCTACACCTTC.

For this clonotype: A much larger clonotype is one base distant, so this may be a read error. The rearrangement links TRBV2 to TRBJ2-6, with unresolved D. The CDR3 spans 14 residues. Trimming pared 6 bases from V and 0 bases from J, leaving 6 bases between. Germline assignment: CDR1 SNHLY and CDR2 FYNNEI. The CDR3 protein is CASRPGSGANVLTF. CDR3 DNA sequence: TGTGCCAGCAGACCGGGCTCTGGGGCCAACGTCCTGACTTTC.

The CDR3 DNA sequence: TGTGCCAGCAGCCTAAATAAGGGGCCTGGCTACGAGCAGTACTTC. Amino acid sequence: CASSLNKGPGYEQYF. The chain uses TRBV9 and TRBJ2-7, with D possibly matching TRBD1 (5 bases). The germline V and J ends were trimmed by 4 bases and 3 bases, with 17 bases remaining between them. In germline, CDR1 is SGDLS, CDR2 YYNGEE. The CDR3 length is 15 residues.

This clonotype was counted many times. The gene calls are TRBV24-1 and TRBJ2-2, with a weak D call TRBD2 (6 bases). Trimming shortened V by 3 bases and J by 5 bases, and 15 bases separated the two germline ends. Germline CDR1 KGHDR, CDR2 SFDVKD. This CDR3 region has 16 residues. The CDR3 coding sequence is TGTGCCACCAGTGATCCCACCGCAGGGAGGACCGGGGAGCTGTTTTTT. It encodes CATSDPTAGRTGELFF.

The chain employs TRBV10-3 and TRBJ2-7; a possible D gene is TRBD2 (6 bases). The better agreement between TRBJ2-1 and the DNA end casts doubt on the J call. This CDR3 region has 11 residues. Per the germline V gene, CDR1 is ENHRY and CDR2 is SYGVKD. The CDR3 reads CAIRDYLEQFF. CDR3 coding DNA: TGTGCCATCAGGGACTACCTGGAGCAGTTCTTC.

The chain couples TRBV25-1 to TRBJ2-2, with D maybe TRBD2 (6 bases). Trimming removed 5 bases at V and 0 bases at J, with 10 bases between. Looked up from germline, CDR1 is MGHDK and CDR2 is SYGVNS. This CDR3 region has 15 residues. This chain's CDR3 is CASSQRDSNTGELFF. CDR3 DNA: TGTGCCAGCAGTCAAAGGGACTCGAACACCGGGGAGCTGTTTTTT.

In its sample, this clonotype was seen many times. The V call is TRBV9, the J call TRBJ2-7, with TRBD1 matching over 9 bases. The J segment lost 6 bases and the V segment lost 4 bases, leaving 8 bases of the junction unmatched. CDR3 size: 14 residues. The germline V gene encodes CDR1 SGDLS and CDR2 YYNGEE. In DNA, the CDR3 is TGTGCCAGCAGCCTCCGGGACAGGGCTGGCGAGCAGTACTTC. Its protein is CASSLRDRAGEQYF.

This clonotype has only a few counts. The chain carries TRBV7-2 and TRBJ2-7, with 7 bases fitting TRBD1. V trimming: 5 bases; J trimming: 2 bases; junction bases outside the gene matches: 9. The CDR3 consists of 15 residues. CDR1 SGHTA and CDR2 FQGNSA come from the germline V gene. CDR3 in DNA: TGTGCCAGCAGCCCCGAGACAGGGATCGCCTACGAGCAGTACTTC. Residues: CASSPETGIAYEQYF.

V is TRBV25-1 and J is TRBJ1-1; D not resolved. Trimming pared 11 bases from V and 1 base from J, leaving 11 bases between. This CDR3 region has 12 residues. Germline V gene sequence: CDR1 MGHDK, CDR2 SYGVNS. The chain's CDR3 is CADIPRNTEAFF. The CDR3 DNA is TGTGCCGACATACCCCGGAACACTGAAGCTTTCTTT.

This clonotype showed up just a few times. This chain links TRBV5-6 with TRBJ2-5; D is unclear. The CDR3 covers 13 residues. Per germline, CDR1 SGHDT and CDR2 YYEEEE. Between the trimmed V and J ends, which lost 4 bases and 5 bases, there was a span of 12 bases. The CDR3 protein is CASSLSVIETQYF. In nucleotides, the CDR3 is TGTGCCAGCAGCCTGTCAGTCATCGAGACCCAGTACTTC. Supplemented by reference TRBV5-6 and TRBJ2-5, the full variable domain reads DAGVTQSPTHLIKTRGQQVTLRCSPKSGHDTVSWYQQALGQGPQFIFQYYEEEERQRGNFPDRFSGHQFPNYSSELNVNALLLGDSALYLCASSLSVIETQYFGPGTRLLVL.

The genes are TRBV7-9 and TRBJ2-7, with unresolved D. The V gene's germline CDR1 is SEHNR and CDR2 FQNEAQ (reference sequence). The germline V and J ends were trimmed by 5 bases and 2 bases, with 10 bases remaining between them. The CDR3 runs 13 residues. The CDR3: CASSQGSAYEQYF. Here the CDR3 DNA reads TGTGCCAGCAGCCAAGGTTCGGCCTACGAGCAGTACTTC.

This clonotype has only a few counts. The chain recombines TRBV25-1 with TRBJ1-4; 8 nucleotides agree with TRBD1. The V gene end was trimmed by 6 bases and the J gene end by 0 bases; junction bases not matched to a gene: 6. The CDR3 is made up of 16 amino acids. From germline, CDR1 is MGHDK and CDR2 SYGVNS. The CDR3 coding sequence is TGTGCCAGCAGCTCCGGGACAGGCTCAACTAATGAAAAACTGTTTTTT. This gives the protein CASSSGTGSTNEKLFF.

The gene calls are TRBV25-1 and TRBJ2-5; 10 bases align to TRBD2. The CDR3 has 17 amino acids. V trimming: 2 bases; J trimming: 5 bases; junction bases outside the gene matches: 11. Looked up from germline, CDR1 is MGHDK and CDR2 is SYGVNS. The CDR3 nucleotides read TGTGCCAGCAGTGAAGGGGCTAGCGGGAGTGATGGGGAGACCCAGTACTTC. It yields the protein CASSEGASGSDGETQYF.

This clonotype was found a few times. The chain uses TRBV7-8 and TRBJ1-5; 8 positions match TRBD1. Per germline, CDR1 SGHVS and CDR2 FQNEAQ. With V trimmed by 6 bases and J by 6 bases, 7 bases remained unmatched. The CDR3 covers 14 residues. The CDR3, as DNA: TGTGCCAGCAGGGACAGGGTTCCGGGTCAGCCCCAGCATTTT. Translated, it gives CASRDRVPGQPQHF. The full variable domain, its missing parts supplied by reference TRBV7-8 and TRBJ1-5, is GAGVSQSPRYKVAKRGQDVALRCDPISGHVSLFWYQQALGQGPEFLTYFQNEAQLDKSGLPSDRFFAERPEGSVSTLKIQRTQQEDSAVYLCASRDRVPGQPQHFGDGTRLSIL.

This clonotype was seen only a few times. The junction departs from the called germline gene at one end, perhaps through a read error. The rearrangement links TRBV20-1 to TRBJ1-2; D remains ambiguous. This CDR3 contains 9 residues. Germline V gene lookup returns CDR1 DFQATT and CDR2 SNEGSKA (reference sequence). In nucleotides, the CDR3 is TGCAGTGCGCAAGCAGGTTATGCCTTC. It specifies CSAQAGYAF.

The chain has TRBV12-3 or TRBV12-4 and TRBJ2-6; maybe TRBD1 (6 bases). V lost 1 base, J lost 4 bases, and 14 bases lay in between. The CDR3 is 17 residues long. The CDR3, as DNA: TGTGCCAGCAGTTTAGTGGGGGCCGGGACCGGGGCCAACGTCCTGACTTTC. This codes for CASSLVGAGTGANVLTF.

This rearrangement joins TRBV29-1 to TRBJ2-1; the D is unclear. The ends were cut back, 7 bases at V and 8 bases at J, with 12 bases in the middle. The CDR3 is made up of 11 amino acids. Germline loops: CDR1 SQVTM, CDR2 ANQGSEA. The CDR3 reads CSGRGEHEQFF. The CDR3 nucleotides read TGCAGCGGCCGAGGTGAGCATGAGCAGTTCTTC.

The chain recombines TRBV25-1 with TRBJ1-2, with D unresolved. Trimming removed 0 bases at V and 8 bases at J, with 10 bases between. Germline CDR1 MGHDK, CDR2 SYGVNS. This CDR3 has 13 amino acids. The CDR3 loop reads CASSEYRANGYTF. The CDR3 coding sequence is TGTGCCAGCAGTGAATATAGGGCGAACGGCTACACCTTC.

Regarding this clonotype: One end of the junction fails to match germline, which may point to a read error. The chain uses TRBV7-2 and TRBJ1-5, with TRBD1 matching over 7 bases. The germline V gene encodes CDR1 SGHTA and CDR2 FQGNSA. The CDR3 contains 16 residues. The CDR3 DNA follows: TGTGCCAGCACCTTATACAGGGGCGAGGGCAATCAGCCCCAGCATTTT. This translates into CASTLYRGEGNQPQHF.

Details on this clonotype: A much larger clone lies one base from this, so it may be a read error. Written as DNA, the CDR3 is TGTGCCATCAGTGATAACGGGCGCGGGACTAATCAGCCCCAGCATTTT. Translated, it gives CAISDNGRGTNQPQHF. The chain employs TRBV10-3 and TRBJ1-5; TRBD1 might be the D (5 bases). This CDR3 is built from 16 residues. Trimming took off 3 bases at V and 4 bases at J, with 16 bases between the two ends. Looked up from germline, CDR1 is ENHRY and CDR2 is SYGVKD.

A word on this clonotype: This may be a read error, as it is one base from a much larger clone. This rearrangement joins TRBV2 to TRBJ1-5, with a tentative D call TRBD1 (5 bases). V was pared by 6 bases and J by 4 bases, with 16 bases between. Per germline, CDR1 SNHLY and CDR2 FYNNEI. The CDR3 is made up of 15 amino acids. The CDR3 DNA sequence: TGTGCCAGCAGCGAGTCCGAACGGGGGAATCAGCCCCAGCATTTT. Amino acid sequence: CASSESERGNQPQHF.

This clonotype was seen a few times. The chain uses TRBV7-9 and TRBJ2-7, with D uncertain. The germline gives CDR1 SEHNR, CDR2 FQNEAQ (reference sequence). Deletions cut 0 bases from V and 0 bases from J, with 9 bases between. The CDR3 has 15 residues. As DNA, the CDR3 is TGTGCCAGCAGCTTAGCTAGGCGATTCTCCTACGAGCAGTACTTC. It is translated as CASSLARRFSYEQYF. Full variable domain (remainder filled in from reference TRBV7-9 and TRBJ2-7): DTGVSQNPRHKITKRGQNVTFRCDPISEHNRLYWYRQTLGQGPEFLTYFQNEAQLEKSRLLSDRFSAERPKGSFSTLEIQRTEQGDSAMYLCASSLARRFSYEQYFGPGTRLTVT.

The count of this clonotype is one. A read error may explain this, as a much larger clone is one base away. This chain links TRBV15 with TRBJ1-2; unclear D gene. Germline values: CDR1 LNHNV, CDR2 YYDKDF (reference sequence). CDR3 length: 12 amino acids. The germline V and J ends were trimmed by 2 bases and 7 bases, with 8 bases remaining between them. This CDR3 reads CATSRQESGYTF. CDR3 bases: TGTGCCACCAGCAGACAGGAAAGTGGCTACACCTTC.

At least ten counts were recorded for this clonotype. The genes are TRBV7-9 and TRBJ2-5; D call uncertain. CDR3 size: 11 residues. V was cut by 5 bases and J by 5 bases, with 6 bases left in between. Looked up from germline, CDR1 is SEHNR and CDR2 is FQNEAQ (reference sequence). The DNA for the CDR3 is TGTGCCAGCAGCGCGACGGAGACCCAGTACTTC. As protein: CASSATETQYF.

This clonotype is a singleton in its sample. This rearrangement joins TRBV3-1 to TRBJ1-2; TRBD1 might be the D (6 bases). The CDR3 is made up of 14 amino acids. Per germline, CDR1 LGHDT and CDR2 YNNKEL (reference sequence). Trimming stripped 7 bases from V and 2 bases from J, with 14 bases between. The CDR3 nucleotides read TGTGCCAGCACCCGGGAAGGGACAAACTATGGCTACACCTTC. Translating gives CASTREGTNYGYTF. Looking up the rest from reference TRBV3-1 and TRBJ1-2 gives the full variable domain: DTAVSQTPKYLVTQMGNDKSIKCEQNLGHDTMYWYKQDSKKFLKIMFSYNNKELIINETVPNRFSPKSPDKAHLNLHINSLELGDSAVYFCASTREGTNYGYTFGSGTRLTVV.

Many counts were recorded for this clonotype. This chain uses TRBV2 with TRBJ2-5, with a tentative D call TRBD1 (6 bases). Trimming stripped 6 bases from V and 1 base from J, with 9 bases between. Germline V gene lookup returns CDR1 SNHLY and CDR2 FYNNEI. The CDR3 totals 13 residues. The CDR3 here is CASRRTVQETQYF. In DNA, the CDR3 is TGTGCCAGCAGGCGGACAGTCCAAGAGACCCAGTACTTC.

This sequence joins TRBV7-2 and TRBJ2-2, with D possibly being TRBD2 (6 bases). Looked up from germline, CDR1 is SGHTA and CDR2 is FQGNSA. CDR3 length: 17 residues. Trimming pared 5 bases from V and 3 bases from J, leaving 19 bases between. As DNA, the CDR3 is TGTGCCAGCAGCCAAGATGACCTTACGGGGGACACCGGGGAGCTGTTTTTT. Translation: CASSQDDLTGDTGELFF.